This passage covers 18 T cell receptor beta chains from one sample sequenced in a study of T cell repertoires in breast cancer. An expanded emulsion RT-PCR with primers for all TCR V genes paired CD8+ T cell chains. Unpaired genes were suppressed by blocking oligonucleotides during a second nested PCR. TCRdb re-called the emulsion pairing reads with MiXCR, one entry per CDR3 protein. The sample lists approximately 37,000 distinct CDR3 sequences; roughly 44% were seen once. Sequences were obtained from CD8+ T cells. The receptors were sampled from a pool of human donors with breast cancer or a healthy control (not recorded which).

CDR3 coding DNA: TGTGCCACCAGTGATTCCCCTACGGCTGAGCAGTTCTTC. It specifies CATSDSPTAEQFF. The rearrangement uses TRBV24-1 and TRBJ2-1; D is unresolved. V lost 2 bases and J lost 9, with 10 bases in between. The CDR3 length is 13 residues. Germline V gives CDR1 KGHDR, CDR2 SFDVKD.

This clonotype was detected only a few times. The rearrangement links TRBV6-5 to TRBJ1-1, with a tentative D call TRBD1 (6 bases). V lost 6 bases and J lost 6, with 17 bases in between. The CDR3 runs to 14 residues. Germline lookup yields CDR1 MNHEY and CDR2 SVGAGI. CDR3 nucleotide sequence: TGTGCCAGCAGAGAACAGGGATTTGGCTCTGAAGCTTTCTTT. Encoded protein: CASREQGFGSEAFF.

The chain joins TRBV6-1 to TRBJ2-7; D possibly corresponds to TRBD1 (5 bases). V was cut by 8 bases and J by 0 bases, with 14 bases left in between. This CDR3 has 14 amino acids. Germline CDR1 reads MNHNS; CDR2 reads SASEGT. The CDR3 DNA reads as TGTGCCAGCGTTTTCAGGGCAAGCTCCTACGAGCAGTACTTC. Protein: CASVFRASSYEQYF.

The V gene is TRBV20-1, the J gene TRBJ1-2; tentative D call: TRBD1 (6 bases). There are 13 residues in the CDR3. Trimming left V 8 bases short and J 4 bases short, with 17 bases between. Germline CDR1 reads DFQATT; CDR2 reads SNEGSKA (reference sequence). Here the CDR3 DNA reads TGCAGTTATGATCCGGGACACTCCTATGGCTACACCTTC. Protein sequence: CSYDPGHSYGYTF.

Points on this clonotype: A much larger clone is a single base away; this may be a read error. Given the absence of the conserved phenylalanine or tryptophan at the CDR3 end, a read error is likely. The rearrangement links TRBV7-2 to TRBJ2-3; TRBD2 might be the D (6 bases). The germline V and J ends were trimmed by 4 bases and 9 bases, with 17 bases remaining between them. This CDR3 region has 14 residues. Per the germline V gene, CDR1 is SGHTA and CDR2 is FQGNSA. The CDR3, as DNA: TGTGCCAGCAGCTCCGGGAGTCTCGAGTCCACGCAGTATCTT. This codes for CASSSGSLESTQYL.

The chain couples TRBV7-6 to TRBJ2-3, with 8 bases lining up with TRBD2. The germline gives CDR1 SGHVS, CDR2 FNYEAQ. After removal of 2 bases from V and 3 bases from J, the junction contained 16 bases not matched to a gene. This CDR3 contains 19 residues. Written as DNA, the CDR3 is TGTGCCAGCAGCTTACATAGTCGATCGTTACTAGCGGCTACAGATACGCAGTATTTT. Encoded protein: CASSLHSRSLLAATDTQYF.

The chain combines TRBV3-1 with TRBJ2-7, with D possibly matching TRBD1 (6 bases). Trimming shortened V by 1 base and J by 6 bases, and 13 bases separated the two germline ends. Germline V gene data show CDR1 as LGHDT and CDR2 as YNNKEL (reference sequence). This CDR3 has 14 residues. CDR3 loop: CASSQGPGAGEQYF. Written as DNA, the CDR3 is TGTGCCAGCAGCCAAGGACCAGGGGCCGGCGAGCAGTACTTC.

On this clonotype: At one boundary the junction diverges from the germline segment, which might be a read error. This sequence joins TRBV3-1 and TRBJ1-1; D not certain. There are 11 residues in the CDR3. Germline CDR1 LGHDT, CDR2 YNNKEL (reference sequence). The CDR3 DNA reads as TGTGCTAGCAGCCTCCAGGCTGAAGCTTTCTTT. Encoded protein: CASSLQAEAFF.

This clonotype was picked up one time. This chain uses TRBV4-2 with TRBJ1-5; D ambiguous. CDR3 length: 15 residues. V was pared by 0 bases and J by 6 bases, with 12 bases between. The germline CDR1 and CDR2 sequences are LGHNA and YNFKEQ. The CDR3 nucleotides read TGTGCCAGCAGCCAAGATAGGCCCGATGGTCAGCCCCAGCATTTT. Its protein is CASSQDRPDGQPQHF.

This clonotype was counted many times. The CDR3 loop reads CASSLLVSGANVLTF. As DNA, the CDR3 is TGTGCCAGCAGCTTATTGGTGTCTGGGGCCAACGTCCTGACTTTC. The rearrangement joins TRBV11-2 to TRBJ2-6; D is unclear. V shed 2 bases and J shed 1 base, with 6 bases lying between them. The CDR3 covers 15 residues. Per the germline V gene, CDR1 is SGHAT and CDR2 is FQNNGV.

For this clonotype: This sequence may be a read error, since a much larger clone differs from it by one base. This chain joins TRBV20-1 and TRBJ1-1; no clear D. Germline V lookup: CDR1 DFQATT, CDR2 SNEGSKA (reference sequence). The CDR3 is 16 amino acids. Trimming removed 2 bases at V and 3 bases at J, with 19 bases between. CDR3 residues: CSARRRVFQMDTEAFF. In DNA, the CDR3 is TGCAGTGCTAGAAGGAGGGTCTTCCAGATGGACACTGAAGCTTTCTTT.

The chain joins TRBV28 to TRBJ1-6; no clear D. The length of the CDR3 is 14 residues. V lost 8 bases and J 0 bases, leaving 8 bases between the germline ends. Germline V gene data show CDR1 as MDHEN and CDR2 as SYDVKM. The CDR3 loop is CASGKSSYNSPLHF. The CDR3 DNA follows: TGTGCCAGCGGGAAGAGCTCCTATAATTCACCCCTCCACTTT.

This clonotype is a singleton in its sample. This sequence joins TRBV7-9 and TRBJ2-1; D perhaps matches TRBD2 (6 bases). Deletions cut 6 bases from V and 15 bases from J, with 15 bases between. This CDR3 spans 11 amino acids. CDR1 is SEHNR and CDR2 is FQNEAQ in the germline V gene (reference sequence). CDR3 sequence (DNA): TGTGCCAGCAGATGGGACTCCGTCTCGTTCTTC. Protein: CASRWDSVSFF.

As to this clonotype: One end of the junction is discordant with germline, which a read error may explain. The chain is built from TRBV6-6 and TRBJ2-3; perhaps TRBD2 as D (5 bases). Germline V gene sequence: CDR1 MNHNY, CDR2 SVGAGI (reference sequence). The CDR3 is 16 amino acids. CDR3: CAGSYLLSGRTDTQYF. The CDR3 region has the DNA TGTGCCGGCAGTTACCTTTTGAGCGGCCGCACGGATACGCAGTATTTT.

In regard to this clonotype: The CDR3 does not end in the conserved phenylalanine or tryptophan, so this is likely a read error. The CDR3 sequence is CVLGGQEIGNTEAFL. The CDR3, as DNA: TGTGTCCTCGGGGGACAGGAGATTGGGAACACTGAAGCTTTCCTT. The V and J genes are TRBV6-2 or TRBV6-3 and TRBJ1-1; TRBD1 matches 8 bases. Per the germline V gene, CDR1 is MNHEY and CDR2 is SVGEGT. This CDR3 has 15 amino acids.

The chain has TRBV20-1 and TRBJ1-1; D gene uncertain. The CDR3 is made up of 11 amino acids. In germline, CDR1 is DFQATT, CDR2 SNEGSKA (reference sequence). V was cut by 3 bases and J by 4 bases, with 6 bases left in between. In DNA form, the CDR3 reads TGCAGTGCTAGTGAGGCCACTGAAGCTTTCTTT. This encodes CSASEATEAFF.

This clonotype occurred a few times. The genes are TRBV6-6 and TRBJ1-2; TRBD1 agrees at 9 bases. This CDR3 spans 15 amino acids. Germline V lookup: CDR1 MNHNY, CDR2 SVGAGI (reference sequence). J lost 6 bases, V lost 0 bases, and 5 bases had no gene match. The CDR3 region is CASSYSRTGVNGYTF. CDR3 DNA: TGTGCCAGCAGTTACTCGCGGACAGGGGTAAATGGCTACACCTTC.

The J gene is TRBJ2-5, the V gene TRBV4-1; D is uncertain. CDR1 is MGHRA, CDR2 YSYEKL, per germline. There are 14 residues in the CDR3. The germline V and J ends were trimmed by 1 base and 3 bases, with 9 bases remaining between them. The CDR3 DNA sequence: TGCGCCAGCAGCCAAGGACCCCTTAAAGAGACCCAGTACTTC. This gives the protein CASSQGPLKETQYF.